This TCR beta chain was retrieved from a study of cytomegalovirus exposure and HLA in healthy donors. There were likely unrecorded immune exposures, though donors were nominally healthy when sampled. With 0 bases removed from V and 2 bases from J, the gap between germline ends came to 8 bases. CDR1 and CDR2 (germline): SGHKS, YYEKEE (reference sequence). The CDR3 runs to 15 residues. The study's findings and limits: In a later analysis, HLA-C alleles had the fewest associated TCRs, DRB1 alleles the most. TCR beta chains numbering 164 were designated cytomegalovirus-associated.

With regard to this clone: Its antigen is not identified.

PCR was performed using 60 Vbeta and 13 Jbeta primers. Here immunoSEQ multiplex PCR was the method, and the copy in TCRdb shows in-frame clones only, minus some. The top ten hold 2% to 2.5% of the sample, which has roughly 110,000 clones, roughly 80% seen once. The TCR sequence derives from a man between 35 and 55 years old in good health and CMV-seronegative. Sequenced sample: PBMCs. The chain carries TRBV5-5 and TRBJ2-2; TRBD1 is a possible D gene (6 bases). The CDR3 region has the DNA TGTGCCAGCAGCTTGGTGGGACAAAACACCGGGGAGCTGTTTTTT. It encodes CASSLVGQNTGELFF.